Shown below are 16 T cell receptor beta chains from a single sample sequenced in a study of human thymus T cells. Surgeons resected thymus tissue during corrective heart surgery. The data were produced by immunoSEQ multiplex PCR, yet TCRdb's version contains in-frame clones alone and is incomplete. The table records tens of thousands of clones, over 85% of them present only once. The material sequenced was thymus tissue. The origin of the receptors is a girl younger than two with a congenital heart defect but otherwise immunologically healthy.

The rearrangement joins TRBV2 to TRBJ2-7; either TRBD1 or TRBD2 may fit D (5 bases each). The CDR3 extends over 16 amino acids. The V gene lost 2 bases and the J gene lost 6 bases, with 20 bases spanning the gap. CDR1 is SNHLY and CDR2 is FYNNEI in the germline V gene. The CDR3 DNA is TGTGCCAGCAGTGAAAGGGCCCGGGACGAACTACTCGAGCAGTACTTC. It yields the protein CASSERARDELLEQYF. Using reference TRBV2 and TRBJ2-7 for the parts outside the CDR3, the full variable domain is EPEVTQTPSHQVTQMGQEVILRCVPISNHLYFYWYRQILGQKVEFLVSFYNNEISEKSEIFDDQFSVERPDGSNFTLKIRSTKLEDSAMYFCASSERARDELLEQYFGPGTRLTVT.

The DNA of the CDR3 is TGCGCCAGCAGCTTGGCCCCGGATAATGAAAAACTGTTTTTT. Its protein is CASSLAPDNEKLFF. The V call is TRBV5-1, the J call TRBJ1-4; no firm D call. This CDR3 spans 14 amino acids. Germline values: CDR1 SGHRS, CDR2 YFSETQ. V lost 0 bases, J lost 4 bases, and 7 bases lay in between.

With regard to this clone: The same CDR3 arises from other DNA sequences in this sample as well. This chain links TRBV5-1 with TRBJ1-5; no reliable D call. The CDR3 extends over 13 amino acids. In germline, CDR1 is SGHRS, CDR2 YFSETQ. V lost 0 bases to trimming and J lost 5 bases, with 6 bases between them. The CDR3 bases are TGCGCCAGCAGCTTGGAGGGTTATCAGCCCCAGCATTTT. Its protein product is CASSLEGYQPQHF. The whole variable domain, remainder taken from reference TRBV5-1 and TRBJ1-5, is KAGVTQTPRYLIKTRGQQVTLSCSPISGHRSVSWYQQTPGQGLQFLFEYFSETQRNKGNFPGRFSGRQFSNSRSEMNVSTLELGDSALYLCASSLEGYQPQHFGDGTRLSIL.

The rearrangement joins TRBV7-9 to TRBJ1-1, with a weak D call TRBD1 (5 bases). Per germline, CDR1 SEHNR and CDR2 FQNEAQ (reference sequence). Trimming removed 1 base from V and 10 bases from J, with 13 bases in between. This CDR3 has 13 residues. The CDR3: CASSLGGAGGAFF. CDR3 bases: TGTGCCAGCAGCTTAGGAGGGGCAGGAGGAGCTTTCTTT.

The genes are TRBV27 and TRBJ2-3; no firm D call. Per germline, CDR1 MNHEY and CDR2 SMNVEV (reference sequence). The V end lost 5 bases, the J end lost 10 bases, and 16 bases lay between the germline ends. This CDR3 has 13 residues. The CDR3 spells CASSLYGRVSQYF. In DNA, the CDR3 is TGTGCCAGCAGTCTCTACGGCCGGGTTTCGCAGTATTTT.

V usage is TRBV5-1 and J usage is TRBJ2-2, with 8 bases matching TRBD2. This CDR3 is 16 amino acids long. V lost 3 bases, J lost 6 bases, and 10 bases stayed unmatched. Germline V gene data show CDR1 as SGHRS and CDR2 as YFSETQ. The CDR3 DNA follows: TGCGCCAGCAGCTCCCCAGCGGGAGCGGGGGCCGGGGAGCTGTTTTTT. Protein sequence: CASSSPAGAGAGELFF.

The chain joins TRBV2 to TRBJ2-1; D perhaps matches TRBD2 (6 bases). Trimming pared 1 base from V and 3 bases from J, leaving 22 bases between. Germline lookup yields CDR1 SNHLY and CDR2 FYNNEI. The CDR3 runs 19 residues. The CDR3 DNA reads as TGTGCCAGCAGTGAAGGATGGGACTTCTCCACCTCTTTCTACAATGAGCAGTTCTTC. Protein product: CASSEGWDFSTSFYNEQFF.

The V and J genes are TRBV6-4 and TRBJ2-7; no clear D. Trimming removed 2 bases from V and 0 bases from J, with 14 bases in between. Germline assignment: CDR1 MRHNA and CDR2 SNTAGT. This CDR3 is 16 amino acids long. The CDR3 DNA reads TGTGCCAGCAGTGACCCCGGGTCAGGCAACTCCTACGAGCAGTACTTC. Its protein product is CASSDPGSGNSYEQYF.

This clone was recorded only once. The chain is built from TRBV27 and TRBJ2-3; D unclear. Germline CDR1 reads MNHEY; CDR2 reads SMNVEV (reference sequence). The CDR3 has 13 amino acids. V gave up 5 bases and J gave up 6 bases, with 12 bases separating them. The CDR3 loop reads CASSGLDGDTQYF. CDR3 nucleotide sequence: TGTGCCAGCAGTGGCCTCGATGGGGATACGCAGTATTTT.

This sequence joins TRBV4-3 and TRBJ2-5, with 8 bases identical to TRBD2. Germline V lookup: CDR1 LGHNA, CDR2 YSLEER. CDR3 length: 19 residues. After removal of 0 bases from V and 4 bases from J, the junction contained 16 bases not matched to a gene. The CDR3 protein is CASSQDPPFPAGVPETQYF. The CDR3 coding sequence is TGCGCCAGCAGCCAAGACCCTCCCTTCCCAGCGGGAGTCCCAGAGACCCAGTACTTC.

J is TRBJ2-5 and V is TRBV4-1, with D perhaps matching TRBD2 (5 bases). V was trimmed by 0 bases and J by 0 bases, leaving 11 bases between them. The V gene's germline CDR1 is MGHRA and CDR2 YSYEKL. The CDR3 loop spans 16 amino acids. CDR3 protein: CASSQEGRGYQETQYF. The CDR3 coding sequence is TGCGCCAGCAGCCAAGAAGGCCGGGGTTACCAAGAGACCCAGTACTTC.

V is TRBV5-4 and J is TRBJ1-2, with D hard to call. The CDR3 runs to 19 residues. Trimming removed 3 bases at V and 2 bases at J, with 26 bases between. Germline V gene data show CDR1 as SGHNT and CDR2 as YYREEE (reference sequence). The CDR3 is CASSCLSRQGHSSNYGYTF. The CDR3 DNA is TGTGCCAGCAGCTGTCTCTCCAGACAAGGCCACTCCTCCAACTATGGCTACACCTTC.

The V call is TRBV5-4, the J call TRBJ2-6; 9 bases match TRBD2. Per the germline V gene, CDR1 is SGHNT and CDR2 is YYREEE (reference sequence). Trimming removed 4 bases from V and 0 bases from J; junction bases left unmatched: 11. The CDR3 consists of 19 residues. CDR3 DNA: TGTGCCAGCAGCGTCTCCGGGACTAGCCGAAACTCTGGGGCCAACGTCCTGACTTTC. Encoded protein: CASSVSGTSRNSGANVLTF.

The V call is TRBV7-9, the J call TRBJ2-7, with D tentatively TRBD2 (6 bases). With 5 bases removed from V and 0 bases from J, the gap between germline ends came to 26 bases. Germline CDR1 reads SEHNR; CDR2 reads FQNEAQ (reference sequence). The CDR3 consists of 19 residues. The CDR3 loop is CASSPTIQKGLSYSYEQYF. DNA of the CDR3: TGTGCCAGCAGCCCTACTATCCAAAAGGGACTTTCCTACTCCTACGAGCAGTACTTC. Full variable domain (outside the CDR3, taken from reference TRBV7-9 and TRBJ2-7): DTGVSQNPRHKITKRGQNVTFRCDPISEHNRLYWYRQTLGQGPEFLTYFQNEAQLEKSRLLSDRFSAERPKGSFSTLEIQRTEQGDSAMYLCASSPTIQKGLSYSYEQYFGPGTRLTVT.

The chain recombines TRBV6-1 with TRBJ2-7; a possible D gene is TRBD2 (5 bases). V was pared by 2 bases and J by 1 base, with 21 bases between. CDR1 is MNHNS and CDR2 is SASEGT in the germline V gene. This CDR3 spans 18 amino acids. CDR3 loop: CASSERGPFELASYEQYF. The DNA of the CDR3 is TGTGCCAGCAGTGAAAGAGGCCCGTTTGAGTTAGCGTCCTACGAGCAGTACTTC.

The DNA for the CDR3 is TGTGCCTCAGGGGGGTATGGGGAAGAGACCCAGTACTTC. Translating it yields CASGGYGEETQYF. The chain uses TRBV7-8 and TRBJ2-5, with D tentatively TRBD1 (7 bases). The ends were cut back, 11 bases at V and 3 bases at J, with 16 bases in the middle. The length of the CDR3 is 13 residues. CDR1 is SGHVS and CDR2 is FQNEAQ in the germline V gene.